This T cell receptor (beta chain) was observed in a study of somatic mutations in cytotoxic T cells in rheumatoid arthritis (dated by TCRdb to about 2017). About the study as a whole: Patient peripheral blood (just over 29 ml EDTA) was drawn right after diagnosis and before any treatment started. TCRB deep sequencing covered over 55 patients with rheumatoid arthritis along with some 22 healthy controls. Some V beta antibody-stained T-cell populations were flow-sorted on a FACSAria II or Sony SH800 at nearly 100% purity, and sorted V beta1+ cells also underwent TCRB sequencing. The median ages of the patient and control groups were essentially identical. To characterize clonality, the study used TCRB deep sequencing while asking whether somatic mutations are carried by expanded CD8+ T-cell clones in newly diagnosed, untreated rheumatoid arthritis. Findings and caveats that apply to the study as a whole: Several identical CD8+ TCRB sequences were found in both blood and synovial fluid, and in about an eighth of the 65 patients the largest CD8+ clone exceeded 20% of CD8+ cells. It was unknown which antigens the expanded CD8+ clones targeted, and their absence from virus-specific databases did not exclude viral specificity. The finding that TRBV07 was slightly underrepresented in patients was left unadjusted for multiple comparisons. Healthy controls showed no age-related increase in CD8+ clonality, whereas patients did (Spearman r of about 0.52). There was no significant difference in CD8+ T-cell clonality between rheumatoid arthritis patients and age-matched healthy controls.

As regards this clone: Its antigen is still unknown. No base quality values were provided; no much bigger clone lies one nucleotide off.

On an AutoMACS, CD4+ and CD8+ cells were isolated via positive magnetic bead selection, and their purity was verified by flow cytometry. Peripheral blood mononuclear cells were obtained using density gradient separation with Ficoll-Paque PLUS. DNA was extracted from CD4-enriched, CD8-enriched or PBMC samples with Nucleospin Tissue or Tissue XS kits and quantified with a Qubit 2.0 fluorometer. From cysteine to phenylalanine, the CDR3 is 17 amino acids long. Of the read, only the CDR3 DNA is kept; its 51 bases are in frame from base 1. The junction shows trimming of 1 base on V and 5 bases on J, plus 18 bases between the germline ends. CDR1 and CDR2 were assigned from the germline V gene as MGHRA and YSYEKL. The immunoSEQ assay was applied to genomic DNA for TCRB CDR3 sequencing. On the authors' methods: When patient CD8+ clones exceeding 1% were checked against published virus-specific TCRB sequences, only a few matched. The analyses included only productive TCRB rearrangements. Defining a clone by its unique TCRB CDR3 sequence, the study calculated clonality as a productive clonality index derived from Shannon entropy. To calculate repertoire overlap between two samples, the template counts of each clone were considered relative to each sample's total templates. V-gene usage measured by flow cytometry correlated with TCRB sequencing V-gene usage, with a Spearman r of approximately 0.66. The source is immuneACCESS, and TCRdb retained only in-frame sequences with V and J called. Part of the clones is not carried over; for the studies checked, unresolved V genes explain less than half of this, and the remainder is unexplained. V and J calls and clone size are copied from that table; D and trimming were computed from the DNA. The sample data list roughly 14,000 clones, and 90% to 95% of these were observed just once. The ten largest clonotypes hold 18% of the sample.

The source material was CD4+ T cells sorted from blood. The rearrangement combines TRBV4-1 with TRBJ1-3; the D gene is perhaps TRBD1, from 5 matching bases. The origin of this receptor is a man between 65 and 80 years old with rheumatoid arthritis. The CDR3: CASSQGLQGGFRNTIYF. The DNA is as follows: TGCGCCAGCAGCCAAGGGCTGCAGGGTGGGTTTAGAAACACCATATATTTT.